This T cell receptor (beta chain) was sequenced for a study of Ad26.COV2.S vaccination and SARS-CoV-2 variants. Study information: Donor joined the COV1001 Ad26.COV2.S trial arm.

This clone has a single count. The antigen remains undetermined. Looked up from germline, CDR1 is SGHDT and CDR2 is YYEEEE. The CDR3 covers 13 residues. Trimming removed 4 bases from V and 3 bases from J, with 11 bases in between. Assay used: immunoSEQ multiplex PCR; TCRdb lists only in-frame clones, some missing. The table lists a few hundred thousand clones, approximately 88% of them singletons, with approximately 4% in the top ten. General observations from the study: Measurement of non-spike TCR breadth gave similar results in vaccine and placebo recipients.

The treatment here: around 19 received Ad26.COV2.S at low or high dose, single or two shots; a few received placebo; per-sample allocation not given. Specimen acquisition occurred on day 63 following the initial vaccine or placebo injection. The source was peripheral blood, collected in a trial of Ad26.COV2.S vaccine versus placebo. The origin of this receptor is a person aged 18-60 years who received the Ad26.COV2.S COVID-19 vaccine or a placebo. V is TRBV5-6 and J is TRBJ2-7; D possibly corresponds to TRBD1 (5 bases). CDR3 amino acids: CASSLPDSYEQYF. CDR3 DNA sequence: TGTGCCAGCAGCCTCCCCGACAGCTACGAGCAGTACTTC.